What follows are 21 T cell receptor beta chains derived from one specimen sequenced in a study of T-cell memory formation after mild COVID-19. One entry per CDR3 protein, called by TCRdb with MiXCR from the 5' RACE reads. The sample lists 450,000 or so distinct CDR3 sequences, around 19% seen once, with around 8.4% in the top ten. Input material: PBMCs or a T cell subset sorted from them (not recorded which). Source of these receptors: an adult woman who had mild COVID-19 (a few samples of this study predate the infection). Cell type and time point are not known.

This clonotype appeared a few times. V usage is TRBV12-3 or TRBV12-4 and J usage is TRBJ2-3, with a weak D call TRBD1 (5 bases). Trimming took 2 bases from V and 9 from J, leaving 15 bases between them. This CDR3 is 14 amino acids long. The CDR3 is CASSLSYRIYTQYF. CDR3 nucleotide sequence: TGTGCCAGCAGTTTATCCTACAGGATATACACGCAGTATTTT.

This clonotype was observed a handful of times. The CDR3: CASSLTSGAEYNEQFF. The CDR3 bases are TGTGCCAGCAGCCTGACTAGCGGAGCCGAATACAATGAGCAGTTCTTC. V usage is TRBV4-2 and J usage is TRBJ2-1; TRBD2 matches at 9 bases. From germline, CDR1 is LGHNA and CDR2 YNFKEQ. CDR3 length equals 16 residues. Trimming at V came to 4 bases and at J to 4 bases, leaving 8 bases not matched to a gene.

This clonotype appeared a few times. The rearrangement links TRBV9 to TRBJ1-5; unclear D gene. CDR1 and CDR2 (germline): SGDLS, YYNGEE. There are 13 residues in the CDR3. Trimming cost V 7 bases and J 6 bases, with 14 bases left between them. The CDR3 here is CASLPHPVQPQHF. In DNA, the CDR3 is TGTGCCAGCCTTCCCCACCCGGTTCAGCCCCAGCATTTT.

There are many counts of this clonotype. J is TRBJ2-5 and V is TRBV11-2; D is possibly TRBD1 (6 bases). Per the germline V gene, CDR1 is SGHAT and CDR2 is FQNNGV. This CDR3 is built from 14 residues. V lost 2 bases and J lost 4, with 11 bases in between. The CDR3 sequence: CASSLPGVRETQYF. CDR3 nucleotide sequence: TGTGCCAGCAGCTTACCAGGGGTGAGAGAGACCCAGTACTTC.

This clonotype has more than one count but fewer than ten. The chain combines TRBV29-1 with TRBJ2-7, with 10 bases identical to TRBD1. The V gene's germline CDR1 is SQVTM and CDR2 ANQGSEA. The CDR3 consists of 15 residues. J was trimmed by 4 bases and V by 1 base; bases with no gene match: 7. This CDR3 is CSVEGGTGALYEQYF. CDR3 nucleotides: TGCAGCGTTGAAGGGGGGACAGGGGCTTTATACGAGCAGTACTTC.

This clonotype was detected only a few times. The chain uses TRBV27 and TRBJ1-2; D possibly corresponds to TRBD1 (5 bases). V dropped 6 bases and J dropped 2 bases, with 22 bases sitting between them. The CDR3 contains 17 residues. Germline values: CDR1 MNHEY, CDR2 SMNVEV (reference sequence). This chain's CDR3 is CASRPSLPGPGNYGYTF. DNA of the CDR3: TGTGCCAGCAGACCTTCTCTCCCGGGACCCGGAAACTATGGCTACACCTTC.

This clonotype was found a few times. DNA for the CDR3: TGTGCCACCAGCAAGCGGTACGACAATCAGCCCCAGCATTTT. This encodes CATSKRYDNQPQHF. The rearrangement links TRBV15 to TRBJ1-5; D is ambiguous. CDR1 LNHNV and CDR2 YYDKDF come from the germline V gene (reference sequence). This CDR3 contains 14 residues. Between the trimmed V and J ends, which lost 4 bases and 3 bases, there was a span of 10 bases.

CDR3: CASSSTGHTGNEQFF. The CDR3 DNA reads as TGTGCCAGCAGCTCTACAGGGCACACCGGCAATGAGCAGTTCTTC. V usage is TRBV9 and J usage is TRBJ2-1, with D tentatively TRBD1 (6 bases). Deletions cut 4 bases from V and 6 bases from J, with 17 bases between. Germline CDR1 is SGDLS and CDR2 is YYNGEE. The CDR3 covers 15 residues.

The J gene is TRBJ2-3, the V gene TRBV12-3 or TRBV12-4; 10 nucleotides match TRBD2. The trim removed 1 base at V and 2 bases at J, leaving 9 bases unmatched. This CDR3 comprises 18 residues. The CDR3 sequence is CASSLGPGAGGPTDTQYF. CDR3 bases: TGTGCCAGCAGTTTAGGGCCGGGAGCGGGGGGGCCCACAGATACGCAGTATTTT.

CDR3 bases: TGTGCCAGCAGCCAAGAAAGGGTCACAGCGGCTGGAAACACCATATATTTT. Translation: CASSQERVTAAGNTIYF. The chain joins TRBV3-1 to TRBJ1-3; no clear D gene. The CDR3 runs 17 residues. Between the trimmed V and J ends, which lost 0 bases and 2 bases, there was a span of 14 bases. Looked up from germline, CDR1 is LGHDT and CDR2 is YNNKEL (reference sequence).

This clonotype was counted many times. V and J are TRBV3-1 and TRBJ2-7; TRBD1 or TRBD2 may be the D gene (5 bases each). The CDR3 spans 15 residues. Germline CDR1 is LGHDT and CDR2 is YNNKEL (reference sequence). V lost 3 bases, J lost 0 bases, and 12 bases lay in between. CDR3 in DNA: TGTGCCAGCAGCCAGTTCTCCGGGGCCTCCTACGAGCAGTACTTC. Translating it yields CASSQFSGASYEQYF.

This clonotype appeared a few times. J is TRBJ2-5 and V is TRBV7-9; 12 nucleotides line up with TRBD1. Trimming cost V 5 bases and J 5 bases; bases outside gene matches: 9. The CDR3 totals 16 residues. Per germline, CDR1 SEHNR and CDR2 FQNEAQ (reference sequence). The CDR3 here is CASSDAGQGALETQYF. Written as DNA, the CDR3 is TGTGCCAGCAGCGACGCGGGACAGGGGGCTTTGGAGACCCAGTACTTC.

This clonotype was seen only a few times. This sequence joins TRBV9 and TRBJ2-1; the D is unclear. The length of the CDR3 is 16 residues. Trimming cost V 0 bases and J 5 bases, with 15 bases left between them. Germline assignment: CDR1 SGDLS and CDR2 YYNGEE. CDR3 bases: TGTGCCAGCAGCGTAGACGGGCTCAGCGCCAACAATGAGCAGTTCTTC. This gives the protein CASSVDGLSANNEQFF.

This clonotype was picked up a small number of times. The rearrangement uses TRBV24-1 and TRBJ1-2; 12 bases match TRBD1. V lost 3 bases to trimming and J lost 4 bases; unmatched junction nucleotides: 14. The CDR3 sequence is 19 residues long. Germline loops: CDR1 KGHDR, CDR2 SFDVKD. Here the CDR3 reads CATSDAGTGGSGMRYGYTF. The CDR3 DNA reads TGTGCCACCAGTGATGCCGGGACAGGGGGCTCGGGGATGCGCTATGGCTACACCTTC.

The chain recombines TRBV9 with TRBJ2-7; no definite D call. CDR1 and CDR2 (germline): SGDLS, YYNGEE. The CDR3 is 15 residues long. V was cut by 0 bases and J by 5 bases, with 15 bases left in between. Here the CDR3 DNA reads TGTGCCAGCAGCGTAGATTTTTCTTCCGGGCACGAGCAGTACTTC. Amino acids: CASSVDFSSGHEQYF.

The chain has TRBV6-2 or TRBV6-3 and TRBJ2-3, with no clear D. The CDR3 sequence is 13 residues long. In germline, CDR1 is MNHEY, CDR2 SVGEGT. Trimming shortened V by 2 bases and J by 5 bases, and 8 bases separated the two germline ends. CDR3 DNA sequence: TGTGCCAGCAGTTACGACGAACGAGATACGCAGTATTTT. It encodes CASSYDERDTQYF.

This clonotype was counted between two and nine times. The chain combines TRBV5-1 with TRBJ2-7, with a weak D call TRBD1 (6 bases). Germline CDR1 is SGHRS and CDR2 is YFSETQ. The germline V and J ends were trimmed by 4 bases and 2 bases, with 19 bases remaining between them. The CDR3 consists of 16 residues. The CDR3 DNA is TGCGCCAGCAGCCCCCCATCTAGGGGGTTGACCTACGAGCAGTACTTC. Its translation is CASSPPSRGLTYEQYF.

The gene calls are TRBV7-8 and TRBJ1-4; 9 bases line up with TRBD1. CDR1 is SGHVS and CDR2 is FQNEAQ in the germline V gene. CDR3 length: 15 amino acids. After removal of 4 bases from V and 5 bases from J, the junction contained 5 bases not matched to a gene. In DNA form, the CDR3 reads TGTGCCAGCAGCTCCTCCGGGACAGGGAATGAAAAACTGTTTTTT. It codes for CASSSSGTGNEKLFF.

This clonotype appeared a few times. The CDR3 is CATSDLIAGGDTQYF. The DNA for the CDR3 is TGTGCCACCAGTGATTTGATCGCAGGGGGAGATACGCAGTATTTT. This chain links TRBV24-1 with TRBJ2-3, with 7 bases identical to TRBD1. The CDR3 loop spans 15 amino acids. V lost 0 bases, J lost 5 bases, and 4 bases stayed unmatched. CDR1 is KGHDR and CDR2 is SFDVKD in the germline V gene.

The J gene is TRBJ2-1, the V gene TRBV7-9; 8 nucleotides line up with TRBD2. V lost 5 bases to trimming and J lost 4 bases; unmatched junction nucleotides: 4. The CDR3 covers 14 residues. Germline V gives CDR1 SEHNR, CDR2 FQNEAQ (reference sequence). The CDR3 DNA is TGTGCCAGCAGCGGCGGGGGGTATTACAATGAGCAGTTCTTC. Translating gives CASSGGGYYNEQFF.

The V call is TRBV9, the J call TRBJ2-3; D possibly uses TRBD1 or TRBD2 (5 bases each). V lost 3 bases to trimming and J lost 4 bases, with 18 bases between them. Germline assignment: CDR1 SGDLS and CDR2 YYNGEE. The CDR3 totals 16 residues. The CDR3 region has the DNA TGTGCCAGCAGCGAGCGGTCTACACGGGACGCAGATACGCAGTATTTT. Protein sequence: CASSERSTRDADTQYF. Full variable domain (missing parts from reference TRBV9 and TRBJ2-3): DSGVTQTPKHLITATGQRVTLRCSPRSGDLSVYWYQQSLDQGLQFLIQYYNGEERAKGNILERFSAQQFPDLHSELNLSSLELGDSALYFCASSERSTRDADTQYFGPGTRLTVL.